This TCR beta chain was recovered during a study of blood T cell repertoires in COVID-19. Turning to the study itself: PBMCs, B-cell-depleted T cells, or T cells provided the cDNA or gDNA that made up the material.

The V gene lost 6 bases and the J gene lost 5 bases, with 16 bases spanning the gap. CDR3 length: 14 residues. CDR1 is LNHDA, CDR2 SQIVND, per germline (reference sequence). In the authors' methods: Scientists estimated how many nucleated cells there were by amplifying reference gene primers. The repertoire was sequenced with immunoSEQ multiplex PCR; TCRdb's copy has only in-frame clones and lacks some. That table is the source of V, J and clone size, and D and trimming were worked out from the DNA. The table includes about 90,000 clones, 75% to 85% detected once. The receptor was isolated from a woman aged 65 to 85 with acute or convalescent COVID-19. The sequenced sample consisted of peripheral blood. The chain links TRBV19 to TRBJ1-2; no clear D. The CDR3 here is CASRPPAERYGYTF. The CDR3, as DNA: TGTGCCAGTAGACCTCCCGCGGAACGATATGGCTACACCTTC.